The rows below give T cell receptor beta chains drawn from one sample of a study of CD8 T cells in Susac syndrome. TCRdb reprocessed the immunoSEQ multiplex PCR reads with MiXCR, giving one entry per CDR3 protein. The sample shows 190,000 or so distinct CDR3 sequences, around 96% of them seen only once. Sequenced material: CD4+ T cells from PBMCs. The origin of the receptors is a human donor with multiple sclerosis. CDR3s include the opening cysteine and the closing phenylalanine or tryptophan. The D gene is left open where the match is weak. Some rows have no size entry. The others give once, few or many, or a class for an expanded clone.

J,D,V,size,DNA,CDR3
TRBJ2-1,.,TRBV14,.,TGTGCCAGCAGCCACTCGCCGAAGAAGAATGAGCAGTTCTTC,CASSHSPKKNEQFF
TRBJ2-1,.,TRBV30,.,TGTGCCTGTCAAAAGGGCTCCCTCTACAATGAGCAGTTCTTC,CACQKGSLYNEQFF
TRBJ2-2,.,TRBV23-1,.,TGCGCCAGCAGTCAATCGAAGGCCTCGAACACCGGGGAGCTGTTTTTT,CASSQSKASNTGELFF
TRBJ1-1,TRBD1,TRBV7-9,.,TGTGCCAGCAGCTTTGACAGGGAGAACACTGAAGCTTTCTTT,CASSFDRENTEAFF
TRBJ2-7,.,TRBV12-3/TRBV12-4,.,TGTGCCAGCAGGCGGACCCTCGGAACCGAGCAGTACTTC,CASRRTLGTEQYF
TRBJ2-1,TRBD2,TRBV5-4,once,TGTGCCAGCAGCTACACTGGACTAGTGAGGGGAGATGAGCAGTTCTTC,CASSYTGLVRGDEQFF
TRBJ2-1,.,TRBV30,.,TGTGCCTGGAGTGCCCGCTGGGACAATGAGCAGTTCTTC,CAWSARWDNEQFF
TRBJ1-1,.,TRBV2,.,TGTGCCAGCAGTGGGGAGGGGACTGAAGCTTTCTTT,CASSGEGTEAFF
TRBJ1-1,TRBD1,TRBV20-1,.,TGCAGTGCTCCCCTAGGCGGGACAGTGAACACTGAAGCTTTCTTT,CSAPLGGTVNTEAFF
TRBJ1-5,TRBD1,TRBV4-1,.,TGCGCCAGCAGCCTAGACAGGGGCAATCAGCCCCAGCATTTT,CASSLDRGNQPQHF
TRBJ1-5,TRBD1,TRBV30,.,TGTGCCTGGAGTCACGACAGGGTTCAGCCCCAGCATTTT,CAWSHDRVQPQHF
TRBJ2-5,TRBD2,TRBV12-3/TRBV12-4,.,TGTGCCAGCAGTCCTCGACTAGCGGGGGGGCAAGAGACCCAGTACTTC,CASSPRLAGGQETQYF
TRBJ2-3,TRBD2,TRBV7-9,.,TGTGCCAGCAGCTTTGCGGCGGGAGGGTTCGATACGCAGTATTTT,CASSFAAGGFDTQYF
TRBJ2-1,TRBD2,TRBV3-1,.,TGTGCCAGCAGCCAAGATGGGACTAGATGGGAGCAGTTCTTC,CASSQDGTRWEQFF
TRBJ2-7,TRBD1,TRBV29-1,.,TGCAGCGGAGCAACGGGACAGGGTTCCTACGAGCAGTACTTC,CSGATGQGSYEQYF
TRBJ1-1,TRBD1,TRBV6-4,.,TGTGCCAGCAGGGGGACAGGGGGCGCAGGCGAAGCTTTCTTT,CASRGTGGAGEAFF
TRBJ1-2,.,TRBV30,.,TGTGCCTGGAGTGTTGGCAGGGAGTTTGGCTACACCTTC,CAWSVGREFGYTF
TRBJ2-5,.,TRBV24-1,.,TGTGCCACCAGTGATTCTCGGGAAACTGGAGAGACCCAGTACTTC,CATSDSRETGETQYF
TRBJ2-7,TRBD1,TRBV7-9,.,TGTGCCAGCAGCTTAGCGCTCGGGACAGCCTACGAGCAGTACTTC,CASSLALGTAYEQYF
TRBJ2-1,.,TRBV6-6,.,TGTGCCAGCAGTTATAGGCTCAACAATGAGCAGTTCTTC,CASSYRLNNEQFF
TRBJ2-3,.,TRBV5-4,.,TGTGCAGTCGGGGCAGAGAACACAGATACGCAGTATTTT,CAVGAENTDTQYF
TRBJ1-6,.,TRBV27,.,TGTGCCAGCAGTCCGTCGGACAATTATAATTCACCCCTCCACTTT,CASSPSDNYNSPLHF
TRBJ2-3,TRBD2,TRBV4-2,.,TGTGCCAGCAGCAAAGCCTCTCGGCTAGCGGGGGGGGATACGCAGTATTTT,CASSKASRLAGGDTQYF
TRBJ2-7,TRBD2,TRBV29-1,.,TGCAGCGTTGCACTAGCGGAGGAGGCGAAGGAGCAGTACTTC,CSVALAEEAKEQYF
TRBJ2-5,TRBD2,TRBV2,once,TGTGCCAGCATGAGGACTAGCGGGGTCCAAGAGACCCAGTACTTC,CASMRTSGVQETQYF
TRBJ2-1,.,TRBV7-2,.,TGTGCCAGCAGCCCCGGGCGGGGCTACAATGAGCAGTTCTTC,CASSPGRGYNEQFF
TRBJ2-1,TRBD2,TRBV29-1,.,TGCAGCGTTGACCGCGGGAGCTCCTACAATGAGCAGTTCTTC,CSVDRGSSYNEQFF
TRBJ1-6,.,TRBV30,once,TGTGCCTGGAGTGAGGGCCCCTATGGGACCCTCCACTTT,CAWSEGPYGTLHF
TRBJ2-7,.,TRBV7-2,.,TGTGCCAGCAGCTTTGGGGGGGCCCCGAGCTCCTACGAGCAGTACTTC,CASSFGGAPSSYEQYF
TRBJ2-2,.,TRBV7-7,.,TGTGCTAGCAGCTCAGCCGACGGGGAGCTGTTTTTT,CASSSADGELFF
TRBJ2-5,.,TRBV7-9,.,TGTGCCAGCAGCTTTGGGGGGAGTGAGACCCAGTACTTC,CASSFGGSETQYF
TRBJ2-3,.,TRBV29-1,.,TGCAGCGTGCGGGGAGTAACCACAGATACGCAGTATTTT,CSVRGVTTDTQYF
TRBJ2-1,TRBD2,TRBV15,.,TGTGCCACCAGCAGAGATCGAGGACTAGCGGGTGAGCAGTTCTTC,CATSRDRGLAGEQFF